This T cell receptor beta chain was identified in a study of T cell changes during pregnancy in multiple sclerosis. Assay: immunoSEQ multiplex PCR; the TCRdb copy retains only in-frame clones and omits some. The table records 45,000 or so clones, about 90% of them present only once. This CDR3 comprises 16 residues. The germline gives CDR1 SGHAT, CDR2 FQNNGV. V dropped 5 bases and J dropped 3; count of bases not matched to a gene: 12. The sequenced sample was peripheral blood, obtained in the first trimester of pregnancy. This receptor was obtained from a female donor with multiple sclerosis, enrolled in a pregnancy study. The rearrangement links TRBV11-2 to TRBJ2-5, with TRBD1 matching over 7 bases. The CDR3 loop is CASSPGGTRQEETQYF. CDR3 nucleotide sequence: TGTGCCAGCAGCCCAGGGGGAACTAGGCAGGAAGAGACCCAGTACTTC.